Reported below is one T cell receptor beta chain. TCRdb keeps only in-frame clones here, not all; method: immunoSEQ multiplex PCR. Of roughly 41,000 clones listed, over 75% were seen once; the top ten hold about three fifths. These data belong to a study of OX40 agonist ivuxolimab in advanced cancers. For the study at large: Ivuxolimab, an antibody acting as an agonist of OX40 (CD134), was used to treat patients. The patients received ivuxolimab by intravenous route every 2 weeks at 0.01 to 10 mg/kg.

The CDR3 runs 15 residues. Trimming at V came to 2 bases and at J to 6 bases, leaving 6 bases not matched to a gene. The V gene's germline CDR1 is MNHEY and CDR2 SVGAGI. This TCR was recovered from an adult with an advanced solid tumor such as melanoma, head and neck, liver or kidney cancer. This chain uses TRBV6-5 with TRBJ2-7, with 11 bases lining up with TRBD1. The sequencing used CD4+ or CD8+ T cells sorted from blood, collected in a trial of the OX40 agonist ivuxolimab. CDR3 in amino acids: CASSYRTGGFVEQYF. CDR3 nucleotide sequence: TGTGCCAGCAGTTACAGGACAGGGGGCTTTGTCGAGCAGTACTTC.